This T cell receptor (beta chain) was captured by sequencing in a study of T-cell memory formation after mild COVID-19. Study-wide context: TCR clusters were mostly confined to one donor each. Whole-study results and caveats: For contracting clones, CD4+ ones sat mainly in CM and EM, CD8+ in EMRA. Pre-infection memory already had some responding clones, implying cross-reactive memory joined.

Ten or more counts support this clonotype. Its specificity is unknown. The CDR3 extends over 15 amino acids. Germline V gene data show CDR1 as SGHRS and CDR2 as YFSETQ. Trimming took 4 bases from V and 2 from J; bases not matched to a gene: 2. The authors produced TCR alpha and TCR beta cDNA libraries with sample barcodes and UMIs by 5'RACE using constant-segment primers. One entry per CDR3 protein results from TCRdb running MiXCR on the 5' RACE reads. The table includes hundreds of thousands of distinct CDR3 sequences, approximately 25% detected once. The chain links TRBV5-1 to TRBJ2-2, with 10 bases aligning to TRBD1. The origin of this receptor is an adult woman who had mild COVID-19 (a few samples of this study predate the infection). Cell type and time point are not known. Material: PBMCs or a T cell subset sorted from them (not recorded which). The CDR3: CASSRDRGNTGELFF. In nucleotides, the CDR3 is TGCGCCAGCAGCAGGGACAGGGGTAACACCGGGGAGCTGTTTTTT.